This record looks at one T cell receptor beta chain sequence and its context. These data come from a study of control samples from healthy donors and cancer patients. The V and J ends lost 5 bases and 5 bases, in that order; junction bases with no gene match: 7. This CDR3 has 15 residues. CDR1 MNHEY and CDR2 SVGAGI come from the germline V gene. Libraries were prepared by immunoSEQ multiplex PCR; TCRdb keeps only in-frame clonotypes and omits some of them. The specimen's table records about 190,000 clones. The sequenced material came from blood. This receptor was obtained from a woman younger than 45 in good health. The rearrangement links TRBV6-5 to TRBJ2-5; 11 bases are shared with TRBD2. The CDR3 loop is CASSILAGAMETQYF. For the CDR3, the DNA is TGTGCCAGCAGTATACTAGCGGGGGCCATGGAGACCCAGTACTTC.